This T cell receptor beta chain comes out of a study of shared clonotypes between healthy human individuals. Study-level results: Clonotype sharing among the donors was expected to vary with sequencing depth.

This CDR3 is built from 17 residues. Germline V gene data show CDR1 as PRHDT and CDR2 as FYEKMQ (reference sequence). The V gene end was trimmed by 5 bases and the J gene end by 4 bases; junction bases not matched to a gene: 6. A remark on this clone: Its cognate antigen is unknown.

Genomic DNA (from each subset) was split evenly across several immunoSEQ plates. Produced via immunoSEQ multiplex PCR; TCRdb's table is partial and in-frame only. The sample contains about 480,000 clones, 75% to 85% of which appear only once. Healthy HIV-negative adults with no recent acute infections or vaccinations were recruited as donors. The receptor was isolated from a woman aged 40-49 years in good health. Some clones in this sample may be carry-over from other donors' samples. This rearrangement joins TRBV13 to TRBJ2-1, with 15 bases aligning to TRBD2. Sequenced material: PBMCs. CDR3 nucleotide sequence: TGTGCCAGCAGCCTACGGACTAGCGGGAGGGTATACAATGAGCAGTTCTTC. As protein: CASSLRTSGRVYNEQFF.